This T cell receptor (beta chain) was found in a study of vaccination effects on CD4 cells after COVID-19. ViraFEST assay sequencing came after antigen-specific CD4+ T cells were expanded with viral peptide pools. Subsequent to a culture period of 10 to 11 days, CD4+ T cells were isolated. Germline V gene data show CDR1 as LGHDT and CDR2 as YNNKEL (reference sequence). The CDR3 totals 14 residues. Deletions cut 1 base from V and 3 bases from J, with 7 bases between. The repertoire was sequenced with immunoSEQ multiplex PCR; TCRdb's copy has only in-frame clones and lacks some. The sample comprises roughly 61,000 clones, roughly 76% of which are singletons, and about 2.5% rests with the top ten. A single count supports this clone. Its specificity is unknown.

The rearrangement uses TRBV3-1 (or the pseudogene TRBV3-2) and TRBJ1-3, with a possible D match to TRBD1 (6 bases). This sequence was found in a human donor who received a COVID-19 vaccine. Specimen: CD4+ T cells from PBMCs cultured with HCoV-229E spike peptides, collected before COVID-19 vaccination. DNA of the CDR3: TGTGCCAGCAGCCAAGGGGACATTGGAAACACCATATATTTT. Amino acid sequence: CASSQGDIGNTIYF.